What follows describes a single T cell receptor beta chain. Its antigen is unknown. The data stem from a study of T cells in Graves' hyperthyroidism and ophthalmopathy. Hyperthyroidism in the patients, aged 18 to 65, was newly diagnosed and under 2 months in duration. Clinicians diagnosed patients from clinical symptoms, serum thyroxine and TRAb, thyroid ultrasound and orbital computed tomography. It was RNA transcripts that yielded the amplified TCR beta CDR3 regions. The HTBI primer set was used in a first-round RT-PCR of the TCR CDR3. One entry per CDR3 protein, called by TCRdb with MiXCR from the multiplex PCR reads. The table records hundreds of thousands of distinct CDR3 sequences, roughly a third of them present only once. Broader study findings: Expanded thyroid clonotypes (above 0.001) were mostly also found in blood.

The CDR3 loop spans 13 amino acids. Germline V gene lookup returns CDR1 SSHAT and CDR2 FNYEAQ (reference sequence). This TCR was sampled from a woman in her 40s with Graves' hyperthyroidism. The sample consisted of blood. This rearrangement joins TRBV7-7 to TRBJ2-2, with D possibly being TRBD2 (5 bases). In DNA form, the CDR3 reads TGTGCTAGGCCCAAGCGGTACACCGGGGAGCTGTTTTTT. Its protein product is CARPKRYTGELFF. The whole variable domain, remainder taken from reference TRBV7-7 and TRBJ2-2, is GAGVSQSPRYKVTKRGQDVTLRCDPISSHATLYWYQQALGQGPEFLTYFNYEAQPDKSGLPSDRFSAERPEGSISTLTIQRTEQRDSAMYRCARPKRYTGELFFGEGSRLTVL.